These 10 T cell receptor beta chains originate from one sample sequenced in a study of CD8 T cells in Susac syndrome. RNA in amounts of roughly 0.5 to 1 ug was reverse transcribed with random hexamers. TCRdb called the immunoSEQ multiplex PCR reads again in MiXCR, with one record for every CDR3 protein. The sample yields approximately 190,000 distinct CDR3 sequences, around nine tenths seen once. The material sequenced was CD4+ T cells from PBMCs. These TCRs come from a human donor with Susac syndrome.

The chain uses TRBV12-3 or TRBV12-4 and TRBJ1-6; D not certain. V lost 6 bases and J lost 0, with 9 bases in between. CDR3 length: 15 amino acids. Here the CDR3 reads CASSPRSSYNSPLHF. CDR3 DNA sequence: TGTGCCAGCAGCCCCAGGAGCTCCTATAATTCACCCCTCCACTTT.

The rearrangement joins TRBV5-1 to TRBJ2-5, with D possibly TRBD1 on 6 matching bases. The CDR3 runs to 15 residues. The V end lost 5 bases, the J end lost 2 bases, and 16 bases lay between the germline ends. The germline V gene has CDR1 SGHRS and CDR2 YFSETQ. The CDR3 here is CASRTTGTHQETQYF. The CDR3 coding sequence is TGCGCCAGCAGGACGACCGGGACACATCAAGAGACCCAGTACTTC.

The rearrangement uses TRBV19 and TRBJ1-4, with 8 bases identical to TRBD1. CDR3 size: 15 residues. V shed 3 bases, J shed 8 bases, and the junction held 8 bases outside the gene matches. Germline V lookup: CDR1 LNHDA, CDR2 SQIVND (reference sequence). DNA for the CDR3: TGTGCCAGTAGTATCATCAGGGGGCTAGGCGAAAAACTGTTTTTT. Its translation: CASSIIRGLGEKLFF.

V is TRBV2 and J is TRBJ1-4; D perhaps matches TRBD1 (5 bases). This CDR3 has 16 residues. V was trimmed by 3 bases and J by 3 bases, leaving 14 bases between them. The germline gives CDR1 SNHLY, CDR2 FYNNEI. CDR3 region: CASSDPGRPSNEKLFF. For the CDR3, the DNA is TGTGCCAGCAGTGATCCAGGGAGACCCTCTAATGAAAAACTGTTTTTT. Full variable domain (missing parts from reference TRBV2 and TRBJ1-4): EPEVTQTPSHQVTQMGQEVILRCVPISNHLYFYWYRQILGQKVEFLVSFYNNEISEKSEIFDDQFSVERPDGSNFTLKIRSTKLEDSAMYFCASSDPGRPSNEKLFFGSGTQLSVL.

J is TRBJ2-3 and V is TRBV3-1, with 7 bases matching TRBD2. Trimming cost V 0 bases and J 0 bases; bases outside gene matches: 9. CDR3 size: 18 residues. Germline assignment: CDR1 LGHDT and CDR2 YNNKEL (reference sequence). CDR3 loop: CASSQELLSRGSTDTQYF. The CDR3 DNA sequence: TGTGCCAGCAGCCAAGAGTTACTGTCGCGGGGGAGCACAGATACGCAGTATTTT.

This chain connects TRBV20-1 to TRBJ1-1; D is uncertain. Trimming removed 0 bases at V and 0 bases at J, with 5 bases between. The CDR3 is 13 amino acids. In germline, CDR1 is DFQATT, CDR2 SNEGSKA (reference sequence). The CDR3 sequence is CSARDPVNTEAFF. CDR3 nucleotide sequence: TGCAGTGCTAGAGATCCGGTGAACACTGAAGCTTTCTTT.

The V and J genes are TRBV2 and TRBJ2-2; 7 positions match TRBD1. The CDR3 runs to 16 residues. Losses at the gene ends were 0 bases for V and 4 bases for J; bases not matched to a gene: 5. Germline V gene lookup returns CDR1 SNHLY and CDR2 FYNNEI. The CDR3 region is CASSEANRGATGELFF. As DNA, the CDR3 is TGTGCCAGCAGTGAAGCTAACAGGGGAGCCACCGGGGAGCTGTTTTTT.

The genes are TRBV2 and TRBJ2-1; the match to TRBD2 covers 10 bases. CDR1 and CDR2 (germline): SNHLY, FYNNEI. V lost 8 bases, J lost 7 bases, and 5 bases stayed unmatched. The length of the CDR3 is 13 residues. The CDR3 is CASEGLAWNEQFF. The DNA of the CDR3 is TGTGCCAGCGAGGGACTAGCGTGGAATGAGCAGTTCTTC.

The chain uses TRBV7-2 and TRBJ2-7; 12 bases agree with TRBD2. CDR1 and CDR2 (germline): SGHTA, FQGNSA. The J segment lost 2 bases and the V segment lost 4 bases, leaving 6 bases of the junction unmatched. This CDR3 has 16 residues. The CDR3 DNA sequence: TGTGCCAGCAGCTCCCCCACTAGCGGGAGGACCTACGAGCAGTACTTC. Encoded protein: CASSSPTSGRTYEQYF.

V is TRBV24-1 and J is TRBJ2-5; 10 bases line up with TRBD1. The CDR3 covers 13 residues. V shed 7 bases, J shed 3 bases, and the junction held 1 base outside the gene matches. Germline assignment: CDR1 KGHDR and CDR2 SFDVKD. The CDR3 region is CATRGTGEETQYF. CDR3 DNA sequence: TGTGCCACCAGGGGGACAGGGGAAGAGACCCAGTACTTC.